This T cell receptor beta chain was recorded in a study of breast tumors, draining lymph nodes, adjacent tissues. Germline assignment: CDR1 DFQATT and CDR2 SNEGSKA (reference sequence). V was clipped by 3 bases and J by 1 base; unmatched bases: 8. This CDR3 is built from 15 residues. This clonotype was seen repeatedly, ten times or more. The antigen is undetermined. Axillary draining lymph nodes of breast cancer patients supplied the node samples. TCRdb independently ran MiXCR on the multiplex PCR reads; one entry per CDR3 protein. This table holds around 290,000 distinct CDR3 sequences, about 30% found once. Overall study findings and caveats: Most tumor T cells seemingly derive from lymph node, then expand in tumor. Data only fit, rather than demonstrated, lymph node origin of most tumor T cells.

The TCR was taken from a female donor with breast cancer. Some clones in this sample may be carry-over from other donors' samples. Sample: axillary lymph node tissue. The V call is TRBV20-1, the J call TRBJ2-7, with 8 bases aligning to TRBD1. This CDR3 is CSASRGTGGSYEQYF. In DNA, the CDR3 is TGCAGTGCTAGTAGGGGAACAGGGGGTTCCTACGAGCAGTACTTC.